The rows below give T cell receptor beta chains drawn from one sample of a study of CD8+ T cells in alopecia areata. The table came from immunoSEQ multiplex PCR; TCRdb's copy has only in-frame clones and leaves some out. The repertoire consists of 45,000 to 70,000 clones, with 90% to 97% occurring once and the leading ten covering around a quarter. The starting material was CD8+ T cells sorted from blood, obtained at week 0. The receptors were gathered from a human donor with alopecia areata. Each CDR3 is given with its conserved first and last residue. D genes are given only for firm matches. For some rows the clone size is stated as once, few or many, or as a class when expanded; others skip it.

TRBD1	TRBV18	TRBJ1-2	NA	CASSPGDRSAGGYTF	TGTGCCAGCTCACCGGGGGACAGATCGGCAGGAGGCTACACCTTC
TRBD1	TRBV7-2	TRBJ1-6	few	CASSTNRGLSPLHF	TGTGCCAGCAGCACCAACAGGGGTCTCTCACCCCTCCACTTT
NA	TRBV6-5	TRBJ2-7	NA	CASSYMEQQYF	TGTGCCAGCAGTTACATGGAACAACAGTACTTC
NA	TRBV27	TRBJ2-7	NA	CASSLRRSGTYEQYF	TGTGCCAGCAGTTTAAGGCGGTCGGGGACCTACGAGCAGTACTTC
NA	TRBV4-3	TRBJ1-2	NA	CASSQDREGDGYTF	TGCGCCAGCAGCCAAGATAGGGAAGGGGACGGCTACACCTTC
TRBD2	TRBV14	TRBJ2-3	NA	CASSQGLAGATDTQYF	TGTGCCAGCAGCCAAGGACTAGCGGGAGCCACAGATACGCAGTATTTT
NA	TRBV5-4	TRBJ2-7	once	CAWRGDSYEQYF	TGTGCCTGGCGGGGAGACTCCTACGAGCAGTACTTC
TRBD1	TRBV9	TRBJ2-3	NA	CASSVEGASTDTQYF	TGTGCCAGCAGCGTAGAGGGGGCTAGCACAGATACGCAGTATTTT
NA	TRBV5-1	TRBJ2-7	NA	CASSWDNYEQYF	TGCGCCAGCAGCTGGGACAACTACGAGCAGTACTTC
NA	TRBV5-1	TRBJ2-3	NA	CASSLGWTTDTQYF	TGCGCCAGCAGCTTGGGATGGACCACAGATACGCAGTATTTT
TRBD1	TRBV4-1	TRBJ1-1	NA	CASSLIAGGLNTEAFF	TGCGCCAGCAGCCTAATTGCAGGGGGCCTGAACACTGAAGCTTTCTTT
TRBD1	TRBV27	TRBJ1-2	NA	CASRAGTGGINGYTF	TGTGCCAGCAGGGCAGGGACAGGGGGCATTAATGGCTACACCTTC
TRBD2	TRBV7-9	TRBJ2-2	once	CASSFLAGENTGELFF	TGTGCCAGCAGCTTTCTAGCGGGGGAAAACACCGGGGAGCTGTTTTTT
TRBD2	TRBV29-1	TRBJ2-4	NA	CSVEIAGVAKNIQYF	TGCAGCGTTGAGATCGCGGGGGTAGCCAAAAACATTCAGTACTTC
NA	TRBV30	TRBJ2-3	NA	CAWSVRRASSDTQYF	TGTGCCTGGAGTGTACGTAGGGCCTCCTCGGATACGCAGTATTTT
TRBD2	TRBV6-6	TRBJ2-2	NA	CASSPGTTKTGELFF	TGTGCCAGCAGTCCGGGGACTACCAAGACAGGGGAGCTGTTTTTT
TRBD1	TRBV6-5	TRBJ2-5	NA	CASSLVTGGQETQYF	TGTGCCAGCAGTTTGGTGACAGGGGGCCAGGAGACCCAGTACTTC
TRBD2	TRBV29-1	TRBJ2-3	NA	CSVPTGVAGGSTDTQYF	TGCAGCGTTCCTACTGGTGTAGCGGGGGGGAGCACAGATACGCAGTATTTT
TRBD2	TRBV4-3	TRBJ2-5	NA	CASSQGEGLGETQYF	TGCGCCAGCAGCCAAGGGGAGGGTTTGGGAGAGACCCAGTACTTC
NA	TRBV7-9	TRBJ2-7	NA	CASSSEMDPVYEQYF	TGTGCCAGCAGCTCCGAAATGGACCCTGTTTACGAGCAGTACTTC
TRBD2	TRBV4-1	TRBJ2-3	NA	CASSQEGRGGTDTQYF	TGCGCCAGCAGCCAAGAGGGCCGGGGGGGCACAGATACGCAGTATTTT
TRBD1	TRBV19	TRBJ1-4	NA	CASSISSGGPEKLFF	TGTGCCAGTAGTATTTCTTCAGGGGGCCCTGAAAAACTGTTTTTT
NA	TRBV5-4	TRBJ2-2	NA	CASSFGSTGELFF	TGTGCCAGCAGCTTTGGAAGCACCGGGGAGCTGTTTTTT
NA	TRBV13	TRBJ1-5	once	CASSLGGINQPQHF	TGTGCCAGCAGCTTAGGCGGTATAAATCAGCCCCAGCATTTT
TRBD1	TRBV4-2	TRBJ2-4	NA	CASSQDRQGLAKNIQYF	TGTGCCAGCAGCCAAGATAGACAGGGATTAGCCAAAAACATTCAGTACTTC
NA	TRBV4-1	TRBJ2-1	NA	CASSQDSGTGFNEQFF	TGCGCCAGCAGCCAAGATAGCGGGACAGGGTTCAATGAGCAGTTCTTC
NA	TRBV11-3	TRBJ1-4	NA	CASSRTAATNEKLFF	TGTGCCAGCAGCCGGACAGCCGCAACTAATGAAAAACTGTTTTTT
NA	TRBV29-1	TRBJ2-7	NA	CSVPGPHEQYF	TGCAGCGTTCCGGGGCCCCACGAGCAGTACTTC
TRBD1	TRBV4-3	TRBJ1-4	NA	CASSQSDRRHEKLFF	TGCGCCAGCAGCCAATCGGACAGGAGGCATGAAAAACTGTTTTTT
TRBD2	TRBV4-2	TRBJ2-7	NA	CASSQEASGGRGYEQYF	TGTGCCAGCAGCCAAGAGGCTAGCGGGGGGAGGGGTTACGAGCAGTACTTC
NA	TRBV29-1	TRBJ2-5	NA	CSVEDSGTQYF	TGCAGCGTTGAAGATTCGGGGACCCAGTACTTC
NA	TRBV4-2	TRBJ1-5	NA	CASSQDWGGNQPQHF	TGTGCCAGCAGCCAAGACTGGGGCGGGAATCAGCCCCAGCATTTT
TRBD1	TRBV29-1	TRBJ2-3	NA	CSGRRGPTDTQYF	TGCAGCGGCCGCAGGGGGCCAACAGATACGCAGTATTTT
NA	TRBV10-3	TRBJ1-1	once	CAISEGDPTTFF	TGTGCCATCAGTGAGGGCGATCCAACGACTTTCTTT
NA	TRBV29-1	TRBJ2-1	NA	CSVGIYSEQFF	TGCAGCGTTGGAATTTATAGTGAGCAGTTCTTC
NA	TRBV27	TRBJ1-2	NA	CASSFDGAGVYGYTF	TGTGCCAGCAGTTTTGATGGGGCAGGGGTATATGGCTACACCTTC
TRBD1	TRBV6-1	TRBJ2-7	NA	CASRGPGTALYEQYF	TGTGCCAGCAGAGGGCCCGGGACAGCACTCTACGAGCAGTACTTC
TRBD1	TRBV6-5	TRBJ2-7	NA	CASSLGQGAYEQYF	TGTGCCAGCAGTTTAGGACAGGGGGCCTACGAGCAGTACTTC
NA	TRBV12-5	TRBJ2-3	NA	CASGLGIGTNTDTQYF	TGTGCTAGTGGTTTGGGCATCGGGACAAACACAGATACGCAGTATTTT
NA	TRBV4-1	TRBJ1-4	NA	CASSQDGTGSAEKLFF	TGCGCCAGCAGCCAAGATGGAACAGGGTCCGCTGAAAAACTGTTTTTT
NA	TRBV7-9	TRBJ2-5	NA	CASSILGAEQETQYF	TGTGCCAGCAGCATCCTGGGGGCCGAGCAAGAGACCCAGTACTTC
NA	TRBV7-2	TRBJ1-2	NA	CASSLVGSTNYGYTF	TGTGCCAGCAGCTTAGTCGGGTCTACTAACTATGGCTACACCTTC
NA	TRBV11-2	TRBJ1-3	NA	CASSLSGVGNTIYF	TGTGCCAGCAGCTTATCAGGGGTTGGAAACACCATATATTTT
NA	TRBV11-2	TRBJ2-7	NA	CASSRTVAYEQYF	TGTGCCAGCAGCCGGACAGTAGCCTACGAGCAGTACTTC